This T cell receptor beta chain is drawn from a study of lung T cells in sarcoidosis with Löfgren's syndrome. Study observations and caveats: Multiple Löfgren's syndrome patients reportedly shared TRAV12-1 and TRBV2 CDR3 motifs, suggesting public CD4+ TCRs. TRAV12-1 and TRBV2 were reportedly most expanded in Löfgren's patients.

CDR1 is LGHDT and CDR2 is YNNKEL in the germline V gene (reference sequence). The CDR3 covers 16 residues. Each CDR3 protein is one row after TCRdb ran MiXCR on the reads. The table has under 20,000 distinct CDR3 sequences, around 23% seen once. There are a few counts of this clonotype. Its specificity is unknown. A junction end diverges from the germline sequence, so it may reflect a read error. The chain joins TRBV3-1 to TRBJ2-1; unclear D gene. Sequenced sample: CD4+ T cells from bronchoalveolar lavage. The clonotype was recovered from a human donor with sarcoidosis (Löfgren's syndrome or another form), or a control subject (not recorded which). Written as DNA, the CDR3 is TGTGCCAGCAGCCAAGCTGCCATGGGATTCTACAATAAGCAGTTCTTC. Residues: CASSQAAMGFYNKQFF.